This TCR beta chain stems from a study of response to subunit inactivated influenza vaccine listed by TCRdb under 2018. Notes on the research overall: Deep quantitative T cell receptor repertoire profiling was used in the study to track responses to a trivalent subunit inactivated influenza vaccine. General conclusions and limits of the study: The authors suggested that each seasonal influenza vaccination may recruit only a limited number of new T cells.

The library relied on RT-PCR. TCRdb lists the instrument as Illumina HiSeq 2500. The raw public data were reprocessed by TCRdb itself: fastp quality trimming at Q25, MiXCR clonotype calling, in-frame beta chains only. Rows merge per CDR3 protein into single entries with the most common DNA and genes. This sample holds over 400,000 distinct CDR3 sequences; around 9.9% were observed only once. The ten largest account for roughly 12% of the sample. The time point label on this specimen signifies: around 45 days after influenza vaccine administration. CDR1 and CDR2, per the germline V gene, are MNHNS and SASEGT. From its cysteine to its phenylalanine, the CDR3 spans 17 amino acids. Solely the CDR3 DNA is kept, with 51 bases framed from the first base. V and J lose 7 bases and 0 bases, and a span of 21 bases separates them. A note on this clonotype: Its binding antigen is unknown. Base qualities are missing; no much larger clone stands one base away.

The rearranged chain carries TRBV6-1 and TRBJ1-1; perhaps TRBD1 is the D gene, with 5 bases matching. This receptor was obtained from a man aged 50-59 years who received an inactivated influenza vaccine. Donor details come from another sample of the same person, matched by shared clones. Specimen: PBMCs from blood, collected roughly 48 days after vaccination. The CDR3 here reads CASTPGHSGFMNTEAFF. The DNA sequence follows: TGTGCCAGCACCCCCGGACACTCAGGATTCATGAACACTGAAGCTTTCTTT.